A selection of T cell receptor beta chains follows, all from one sample in a study of STAT5B mutations in CD4+ large granular lymphocyte leukemia. Profiling relied on immunoSEQ multiplex PCR, and the TCRdb table lists in-frame clones only, not all of them. The sample contains some 32,000 clones, approximately 74% of which appear only once. The sample consisted of CD4+ T cells from blood buffy coats. The receptors derive from a human donor in good health. Both conserved end residues are part of each CDR3. Each record gives: J gene, clone size, V gene, D gene, CDR3 DNA, CDR3 protein. A D gene is named only where the DNA matches it firmly. Clone sizes are given selectively: once, few, many, or a class where the clone is expanded.

TRBJ1-2 | NA | TRBV4-2 | NA | TGTGCCAGCAGCCAAGATTCGGGGAATAGGGGCTACACCTTC | CASSQDSGNRGYTF
TRBJ1-5 | NA | TRBV29-1 | TRBD1 | TGCAGCGTAGCGGACAGGGGTGGCAATCAGCCCCAGCATTTT | CSVADRGGNQPQHF
TRBJ1-1 | NA | TRBV18 | TRBD1 | TGTGCCAGCTCACCAACAGGGGACCCTGAAGCTTTCTTT | CASSPTGDPEAFF
TRBJ1-1 | once | TRBV6-1 | NA | TGTGCCAGCAGGGACACAATTTTGAACACTGAAGCTTTCTTT | CASRDTILNTEAFF
TRBJ2-2 | NA | TRBV18 | NA | TGTGCCAGCTCACCCAGAGCAGGGAACACCGGGGAGCTGTTTTTT | CASSPRAGNTGELFF
TRBJ2-3 | once | TRBV29-1 | NA | TGCAGCGCCGACCGGGGAACAGATACGCAGTATTTT | CSADRGTDTQYF
TRBJ2-3 | NA | TRBV30 | NA | TGTGCCTGGAGCTCCTCTGGCGGAGGGCCACATACGCAGTATTTT | CAWSSSGGGPHTQYF
TRBJ2-3 | NA | TRBV5-4 | NA | TGTGCCAGCAGCTTGGAGTCTGCAGATACGCAGTATTTT | CASSLESADTQYF
TRBJ1-1 | NA | TRBV30 | NA | TGTGCCTGGAGGGTTACAGGTAGGAACACTGAAGCTTTCTTT | CAWRVTGRNTEAFF
TRBJ1-1 | NA | TRBV7-2 | NA | TGTGCCAGCAGCCGAAGTCCCACTGAAGCTTTCTTT | CASSRSPTEAFF
TRBJ2-1 | NA | TRBV7-9 | TRBD2 | TGTGCCAGCAGCCCGGTAGCGGGGGAAAACTACAATGAGCAGTTCTTC | CASSPVAGENYNEQFF
TRBJ2-6 | NA | TRBV7-3 | TRBD1 | TGTGCCAGCAGCCCGGACAGGGCCCTCTCTGGGGCCAACGTCCTGACTTTC | CASSPDRALSGANVLTF
TRBJ1-2 | few | TRBV5-1 | TRBD1 | TGCGCCAGCAGCTCGGGACAGGGGCCGAACTATGGCTACACCTTC | CASSSGQGPNYGYTF
TRBJ1-2 | once | TRBV18 | NA | TGTGCCAGCTCACCAACAGGAAACTATGGCTACACCTTC | CASSPTGNYGYTF
TRBJ2-2 | NA | TRBV2 | TRBD2 | TGTGCCAGCAGTGAATCGGCTAGCGGTATCGGGGAGCTGTTTTTT | CASSESASGIGELFF
TRBJ2-5 | NA | TRBV7-9 | NA | TGTGCCAGCAGCTTATTTCGGCAAGAGACCCAGTACTTC | CASSLFRQETQYF
TRBJ1-1 | NA | TRBV18 | NA | TGTGCCAGCTCATCGGCTGGGAACACTGAAGCTTTCTTT | CASSSAGNTEAFF
TRBJ1-5 | NA | TRBV4-1 | NA | TGCGCCAGCAGCCAACTCACAGAGTATCAGCCCCAGCATTTT | CASSQLTEYQPQHF
TRBJ1-5 | few | TRBV6-5 | NA | TGTGCCAGCAGTTACACGTGGGACAATCAGCCCCAGCATTTT | CASSYTWDNQPQHF
TRBJ1-5 | NA | TRBV28 | TRBD1 | TGTGCCAGCAGTTTAGGACAGGGGACACAGCCCCAGCATTTT | CASSLGQGTQPQHF